This is a list of T cell receptor beta chains from one sample in a study of early T cells in non-severe SARS-CoV-2 infection. TCRdb re-analysed the 5' RACE reads in MiXCR, keeping a single row per CDR3 protein. Among some 21,000 distinct CDR3 sequences listed, 4.5% to 5.5% were seen once. Specimen: whole blood. Receptors were obtained from an adult who was a healthcare worker with PCR-confirmed SARS-CoV-2 infection or an uninfected control (not recorded which). CDR3s include the opening cysteine and the closing phenylalanine or tryptophan. Each record gives: D gene, clone size, J gene, V gene, CDR3 DNA, CDR3 protein. A D gene is named only where the DNA matches it firmly. Not all rows give a size; the values are once, few, many and, for expanded clones, a class.

D: TRBD1
size: many
J: TRBJ1-5
V: TRBV5-8
DNA: TGTGCCAGCAGCAGCACTGGGACAGGTGGTAATCAGCCCCAGCATTTT
CDR3: CASSSTGTGGNQPQHF

D: TRBD1
size: few
J: TRBJ1-1
V: TRBV3-1
DNA: TGTGCCAGCAGCCCGGGGACAGGGGGTCCGAACACTGAAGCTTTCTTT
CDR3: CASSPGTGGPNTEAFF

D: .
size: .
J: TRBJ1-4
V: TRBV29-1
DNA: TGCAGCGGTCTGGTGTTGGATGAAAAACTGTTTTTT
CDR3: CSGLVLDEKLFF

D: .
size: many
J: TRBJ2-1
V: TRBV20-1
DNA: TGCAGTGCAGGGTCAATCAGCGTGGGCGGTGAGCAGTTCTTC
CDR3: CSAGSISVGGEQFF

D: TRBD2
size: many
J: TRBJ2-1
V: TRBV28
DNA: TGTGCCAGCAGTATAGGGACTAGCGGGAGGGCGGATGAGCAGTTCTTC
CDR3: CASSIGTSGRADEQFF

D: TRBD1
size: many
J: TRBJ2-3
V: TRBV4-3
DNA: TGCGCCAGCAGCCAAGGGACGGGACAGGGTAGAGATACGCAGTATTTT
CDR3: CASSQGTGQGRDTQYF

D: TRBD2
size: many
J: TRBJ2-2
V: TRBV4-2
DNA: TGTGCCAGCAGCCAAGATATATCTAGCGGGAGAACCGGGGAGCTGTTTTTT
CDR3: CASSQDISSGRTGELFF

D: .
size: .
J: TRBJ1-1
V: TRBV15
DNA: TGTGCCACCAGCAGCATCAGGGGCAACACTGAAGCTTTCTTT
CDR3: CATSSIRGNTEAFF

D: .
size: few
J: TRBJ2-3
V: TRBV6-5
DNA: TGTGCCAGCGGAGTAGGAAATACGCAGTATTTT
CDR3: CASGVGNTQYF

D: TRBD2
size: many
J: TRBJ2-3
V: TRBV6-5
DNA: TGTGCCAGCAGTACCGGGACTAGCCCTTCCACAGATACGCAGTATTTT
CDR3: CASSTGTSPSTDTQYF

D: .
size: many
J: TRBJ2-3
V: TRBV5-5
DNA: TGTGCCAGCAGCTGGGGAGATACGCAGTATTTT
CDR3: CASSWGDTQYF

D: TRBD1
size: many
J: TRBJ2-2
V: TRBV11-3
DNA: TGTGCCAGCAGCTGGCAGGGGGCGAACACCGGGGAGCTGTTTTTT
CDR3: CASSWQGANTGELFF

D: TRBD1
size: medium-sized
J: TRBJ2-1
V: TRBV29-1
DNA: TGCAGCGTAGACAGGGGGCTGGGGGAGCAGTTCTTC
CDR3: CSVDRGLGEQFF

D: TRBD1
size: few
J: TRBJ2-1
V: TRBV29-1
DNA: TGCAGCGTTGCTCAGGGGACAGGGGGTGGTGAGCAGTTCTTC
CDR3: CSVAQGTGGGEQFF

D: .
size: .
J: TRBJ2-5
V: TRBV6-6
DNA: TGTGCCAGCAGGAGAGAGGTCCAAGAGACCCAGTACTTC
CDR3: CASRREVQETQYF

D: .
size: many
J: TRBJ2-1
V: TRBV24-1
DNA: TGTGCCACCAGTGATGGAACCCGCGGGATAATAAACAATGAGCAGTTCTTC
CDR3: CATSDGTRGIINNEQFF

D: .
size: few
J: TRBJ2-6
V: TRBV7-2
DNA: TGTGCCAGCAGCTTATTGGGATACTCTGGGGCCAACGTCCTGACTTTC
CDR3: CASSLLGYSGANVLTF

D: .
size: many
J: TRBJ1-6
V: TRBV28
DNA: TGTGCCAGCACTGTACCCCAGGCCAATTCACCCCTCCACTTT
CDR3: CASTVPQANSPLHF

D: TRBD1
size: many
J: TRBJ1-5
V: TRBV5-1
DNA: TGCGCCAGTTCAGGGGGCGATGGCAATCAGCCCCAGCATTTT
CDR3: CASSGGDGNQPQHF

D: TRBD2
size: many
J: TRBJ2-6
V: TRBV12-3/TRBV12-4
DNA: TGTGCCAGCAGCTGGACTAGCGGGAGGGCCGCTGGGGCCAACGTCCTGACTTTC
CDR3: CASSWTSGRAAGANVLTF

D: .
size: many
J: TRBJ1-5
V: TRBV18
DNA: TGTGCCAGCTCACCCTCGGGAAATCAGCCCCAGCATTTT
CDR3: CASSPSGNQPQHF

D: TRBD1
size: many
J: TRBJ1-3
V: TRBV9
DNA: TGTGCCAGCAGCGCCCCTCAGGGGGAAACTGGAAACACCATATATTTT
CDR3: CASSAPQGETGNTIYF

D: .
size: many
J: TRBJ2-1
V: TRBV5-1
DNA: TGCGCCAGCAGCCCCGGGACCTACAATGAGCAGTTCTTC
CDR3: CASSPGTYNEQFF

D: .
size: .
J: TRBJ2-1
V: TRBV19
DNA: TGTGCCAGTACCTTGACAGTGGGGAATGAGCAGTTCTTC
CDR3: CASTLTVGNEQFF

D: TRBD1
size: .
J: TRBJ2-2
V: TRBV19
DNA: TGTGCCAGTAGTATCGCAGGGGGCACCGGGGAGCTGTTTTTT
CDR3: CASSIAGGTGELFF

D: .
size: many
J: TRBJ1-5
V: TRBV7-9
DNA: TGTGCCAGCAGCCCTATGGGCGGGGGCAATCAGCCCCAGCATTTT
CDR3: CASSPMGGGNQPQHF

D: .
size: .
J: TRBJ2-5
V: TRBV7-9
DNA: TGTGCCAGCAGCTTAGATGGCAGCATAAGCCAAGAGACCCAGTACTTC
CDR3: CASSLDGSISQETQYF

D: TRBD1
size: many
J: TRBJ1-1
V: TRBV3-1
DNA: TGTGCCAGCAGCCCCCCGACAGGGAGTGGCACTGAAGCTTTCTTT
CDR3: CASSPPTGSGTEAFF

D: TRBD2
size: medium-sized
J: TRBJ2-3
V: TRBV4-2
DNA: TGTGCCAGCAGCCAAGCCTTACGGGAGGCAGATACGCAGTATTTT
CDR3: CASSQALREADTQYF

D: .
size: few
J: TRBJ2-3
V: TRBV27
DNA: TGTGCCAGCAGTTCCCCGGGGGCGCGCACAGATACGCAGTATTTT
CDR3: CASSSPGARTDTQYF

D: .
size: few
J: TRBJ2-3
V: TRBV18
DNA: TGTGCCAGCTCACCACCGATATTCACAGATACGCAGTATTTT
CDR3: CASSPPIFTDTQYF

D: TRBD2
size: many
J: TRBJ2-1
V: TRBV4-3
DNA: TGCGCCAGCAGCCAGACCCTCCAGCGGGAGGGCGGCTATGAGCAGTTCTTC
CDR3: CASSQTLQREGGYEQFF

D: .
size: many
J: TRBJ2-3
V: TRBV11-3
DNA: TGTGCCAGCAGCTTAGACATCGATACGCAGTATTTT
CDR3: CASSLDIDTQYF

D: TRBD2
size: many
J: TRBJ2-1
V: TRBV11-3
DNA: TGTGCCAGCAGTCCCCCTAAAGCGGGACTGGGAGTGGGTGAGCAGTTCTTC
CDR3: CASSPPKAGLGVGEQFF

D: TRBD1
size: many
J: TRBJ2-2
V: TRBV24-1
DNA: TGTGCCACCAGTGATGACAGGGGGCGTTTCGGGGAGCTGTTTTTT
CDR3: CATSDDRGRFGELFF

D: TRBD1
size: many
J: TRBJ1-1
V: TRBV20-1
DNA: TGCAGTGCTAGAGGCGGGACAGGGGTTACGAGCACTGAAGCTTTCTTT
CDR3: CSARGGTGVTSTEAFF

D: .
size: many
J: TRBJ2-1
V: TRBV7-2
DNA: TGTGCCAGCACGCTCGGAGATAGTTACAATGAGCAGTTCTTC
CDR3: CASTLGDSYNEQFF

D: .
size: many
J: TRBJ1-3
V: TRBV5-1
DNA: TGCGCCAGCAGCTTGGGGGATGCGGGGTCTGGAAACACCATATATTTT
CDR3: CASSLGDAGSGNTIYF

D: .
size: few
J: TRBJ1-2
V: TRBV28
DNA: TGTGCCAGCAGTCTAACAACTAACTATGGCTACACCTTC
CDR3: CASSLTTNYGYTF

D: .
size: .
J: TRBJ2-4
V: TRBV2
DNA: TGTGTCAGCAAGAGAACCACACTAGCCAAAAACATTCAGTACTTC
CDR3: CVSKRTTLAKNIQYF

D: .
size: many
J: TRBJ2-1
V: TRBV11-3
DNA: TGTGCCAGCAGCCGAGGTGGGAATGAGCAGTTCTTC
CDR3: CASSRGGNEQFF